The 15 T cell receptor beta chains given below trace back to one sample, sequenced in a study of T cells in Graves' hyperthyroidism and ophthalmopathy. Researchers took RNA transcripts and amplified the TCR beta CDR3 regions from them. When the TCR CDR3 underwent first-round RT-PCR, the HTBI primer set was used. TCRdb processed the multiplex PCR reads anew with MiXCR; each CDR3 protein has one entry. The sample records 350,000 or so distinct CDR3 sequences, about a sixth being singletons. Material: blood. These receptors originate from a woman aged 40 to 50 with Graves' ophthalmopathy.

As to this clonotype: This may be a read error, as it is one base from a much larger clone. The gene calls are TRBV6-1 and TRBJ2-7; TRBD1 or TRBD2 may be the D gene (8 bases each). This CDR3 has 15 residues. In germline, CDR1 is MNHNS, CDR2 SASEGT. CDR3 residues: CASTGGGTGSCEQYF. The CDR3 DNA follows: TGTGCCAGCACCGGGGGGGGGACAGGCTCCTGCGAGCAGTACTTC.

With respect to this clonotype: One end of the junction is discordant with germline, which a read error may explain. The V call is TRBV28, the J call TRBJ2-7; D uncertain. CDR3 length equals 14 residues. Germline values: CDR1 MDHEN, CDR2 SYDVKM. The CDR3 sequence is CASSPPVWPYEQSF. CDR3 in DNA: TGTGCCAGCAGTCCACCGGTTTGGCCCTACGAGCAGTCCTTC.

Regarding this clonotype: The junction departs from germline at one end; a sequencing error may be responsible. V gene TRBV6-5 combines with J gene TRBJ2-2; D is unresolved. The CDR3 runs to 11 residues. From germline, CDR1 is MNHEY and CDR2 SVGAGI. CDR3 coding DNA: TGTGCCAGCACTTACTCGGGGGAGCTGTTTTTT. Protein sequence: CASTYSGELFF.

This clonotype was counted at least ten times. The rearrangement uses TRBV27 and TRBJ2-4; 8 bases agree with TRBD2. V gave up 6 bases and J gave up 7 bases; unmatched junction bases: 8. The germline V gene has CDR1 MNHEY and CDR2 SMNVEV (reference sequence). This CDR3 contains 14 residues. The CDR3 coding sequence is TGTGCCAGCAGCATGGGACTAGGGCCTAACATTCAGTACTTC. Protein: CASSMGLGPNIQYF.

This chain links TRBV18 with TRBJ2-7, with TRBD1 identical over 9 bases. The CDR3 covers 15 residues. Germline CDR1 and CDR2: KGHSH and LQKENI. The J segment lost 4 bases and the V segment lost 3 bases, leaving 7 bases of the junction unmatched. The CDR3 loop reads CASSPGQGSFYEQYF. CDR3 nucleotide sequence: TGTGCCAGCTCACCGGGACAGGGCTCTTTTTACGAGCAGTACTTC.

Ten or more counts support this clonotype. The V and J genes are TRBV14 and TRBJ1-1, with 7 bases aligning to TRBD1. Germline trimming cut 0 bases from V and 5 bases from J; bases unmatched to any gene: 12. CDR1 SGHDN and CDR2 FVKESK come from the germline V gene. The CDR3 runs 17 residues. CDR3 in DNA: TGTGCCAGCAGCCAAGAAGACGGGAGGGGGCGCAGGACTGAAGCTTTCTTT. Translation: CASSQEDGRGRRTEAFF.

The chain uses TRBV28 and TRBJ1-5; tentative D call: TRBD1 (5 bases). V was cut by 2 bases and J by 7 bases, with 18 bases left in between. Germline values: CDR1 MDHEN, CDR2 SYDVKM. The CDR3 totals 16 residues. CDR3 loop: CASSLPGGGTIQPQHF. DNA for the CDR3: TGTGCCAGCAGTTTACCCGGTGGAGGGACCATACAGCCCCAGCATTTT.

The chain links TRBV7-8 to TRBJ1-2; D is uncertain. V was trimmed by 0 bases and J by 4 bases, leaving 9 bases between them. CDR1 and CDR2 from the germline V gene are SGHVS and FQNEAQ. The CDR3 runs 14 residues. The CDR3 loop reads CASSLAGRVYGYTF. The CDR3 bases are TGTGCCAGCAGCTTAGCAGGGAGGGTCTATGGCTACACCTTC. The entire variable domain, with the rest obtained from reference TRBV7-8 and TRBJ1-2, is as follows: GAGVSQSPRYKVAKRGQDVALRCDPISGHVSLFWYQQALGQGPEFLTYFQNEAQLDKSGLPSDRFFAERPEGSVSTLKIQRTQQEDSAVYLCASSLAGRVYGYTFGSGTRLTVV.

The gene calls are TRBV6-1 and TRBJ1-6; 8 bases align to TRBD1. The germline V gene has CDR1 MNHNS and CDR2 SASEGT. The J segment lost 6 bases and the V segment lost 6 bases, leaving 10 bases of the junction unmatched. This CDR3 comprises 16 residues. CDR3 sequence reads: CASSGDRGRLNSPLHF. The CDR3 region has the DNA TGTGCCAGCAGCGGAGACAGGGGTCGCCTTAATTCACCCCTCCACTTT.

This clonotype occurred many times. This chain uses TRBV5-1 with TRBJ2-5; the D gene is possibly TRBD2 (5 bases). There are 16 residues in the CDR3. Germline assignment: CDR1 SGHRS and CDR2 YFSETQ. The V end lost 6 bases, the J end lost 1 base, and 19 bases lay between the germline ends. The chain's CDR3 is CASTPGLDGSQETQYF. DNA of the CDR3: TGCGCCAGCACTCCCGGGCTTGATGGGAGCCAAGAGACCCAGTACTTC. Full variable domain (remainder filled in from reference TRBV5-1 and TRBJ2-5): KAGVTQTPRYLIKTRGQQVTLSCSPISGHRSVSWYQQTPGQGLQFLFEYFSETQRNKGNFPGRFSGRQFSNSRSEMNVSTLELGDSALYLCASTPGLDGSQETQYFGPGTRLLVL.

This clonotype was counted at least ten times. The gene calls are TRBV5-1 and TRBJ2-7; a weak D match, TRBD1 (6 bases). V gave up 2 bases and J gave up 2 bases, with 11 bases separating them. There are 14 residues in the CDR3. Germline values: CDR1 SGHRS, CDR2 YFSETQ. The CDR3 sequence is CASSFNRDTYEQYF. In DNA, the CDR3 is TGCGCCAGCAGCTTCAACCGGGACACCTACGAGCAGTACTTC. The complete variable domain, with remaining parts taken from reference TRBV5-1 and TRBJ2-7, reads KAGVTQTPRYLIKTRGQQVTLSCSPISGHRSVSWYQQTPGQGLQFLFEYFSETQRNKGNFPGRFSGRQFSNSRSEMNVSTLELGDSALYLCASSFNRDTYEQYFGPGTRLTVT.

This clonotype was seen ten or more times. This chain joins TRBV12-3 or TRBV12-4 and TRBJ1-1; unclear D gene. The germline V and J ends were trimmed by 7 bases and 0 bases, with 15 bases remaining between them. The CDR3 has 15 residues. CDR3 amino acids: CASTLGQNMNTEAFF. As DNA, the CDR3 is TGTGCCAGCACGTTGGGTCAGAACATGAACACTGAAGCTTTCTTT.

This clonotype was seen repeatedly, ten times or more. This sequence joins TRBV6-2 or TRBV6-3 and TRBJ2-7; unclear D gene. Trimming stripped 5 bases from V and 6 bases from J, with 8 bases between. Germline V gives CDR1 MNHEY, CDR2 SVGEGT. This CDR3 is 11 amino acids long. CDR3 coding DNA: TGTGCCAGCAGTCAAAGTTTCGAGCAGTACTTC. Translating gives CASSQSFEQYF.

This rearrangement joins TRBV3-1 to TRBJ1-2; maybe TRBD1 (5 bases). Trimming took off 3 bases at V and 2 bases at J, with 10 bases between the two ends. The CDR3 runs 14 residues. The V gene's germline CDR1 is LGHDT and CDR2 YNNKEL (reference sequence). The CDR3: CASSHSQDNYGYTF. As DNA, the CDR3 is TGTGCCAGCAGCCATTCACAGGACAACTATGGCTACACCTTC.

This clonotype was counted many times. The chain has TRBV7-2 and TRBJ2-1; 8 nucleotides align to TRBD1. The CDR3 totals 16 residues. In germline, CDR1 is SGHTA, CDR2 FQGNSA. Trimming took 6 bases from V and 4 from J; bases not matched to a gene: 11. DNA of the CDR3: TGTGCCAGCAGGTCCTCAACGGGACAGGTATACAATGAGCAGTTCTTC. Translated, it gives CASRSSTGQVYNEQFF.